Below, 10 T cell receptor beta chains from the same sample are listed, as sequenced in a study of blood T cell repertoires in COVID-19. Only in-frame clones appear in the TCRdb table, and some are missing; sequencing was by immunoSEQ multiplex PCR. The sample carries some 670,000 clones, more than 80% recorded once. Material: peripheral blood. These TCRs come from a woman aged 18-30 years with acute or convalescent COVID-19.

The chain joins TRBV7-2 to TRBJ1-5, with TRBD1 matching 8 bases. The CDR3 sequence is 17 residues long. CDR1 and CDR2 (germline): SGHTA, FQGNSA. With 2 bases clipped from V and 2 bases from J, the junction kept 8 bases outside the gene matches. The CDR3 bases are TGTGCCAGCAGCTTAAACCAGGGGGCATTCGGCAATCAGCCCCAGCATTTT. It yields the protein CASSLNQGAFGNQPQHF.

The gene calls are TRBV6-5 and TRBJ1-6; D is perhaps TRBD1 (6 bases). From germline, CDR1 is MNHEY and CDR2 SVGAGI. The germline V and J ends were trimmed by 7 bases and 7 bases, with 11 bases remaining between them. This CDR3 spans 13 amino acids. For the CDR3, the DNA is TGTGCCAGCACCAGGACAGTAAATTCACCCCTCCACTTT. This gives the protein CASTRTVNSPLHF.

The CDR3 here is CASSSAGTSGSTDTQYF. The DNA of the CDR3 is TGTGCCAGCAGCTCCGCTGGGACTAGCGGGAGCACAGATACGCAGTATTTT. The chain recombines TRBV7-2 with TRBJ2-3; 12 bases match TRBD2. The CDR3 covers 17 residues. The ends lost 4 bases at V and 0 bases at J; junction bases unmatched: 5. Germline CDR1 reads SGHTA; CDR2 reads FQGNSA.

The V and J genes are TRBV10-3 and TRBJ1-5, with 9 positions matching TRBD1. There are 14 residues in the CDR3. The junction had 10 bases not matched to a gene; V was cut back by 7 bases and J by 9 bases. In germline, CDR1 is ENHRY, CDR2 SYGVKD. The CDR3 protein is CAITKGQGHLPQHF. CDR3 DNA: TGTGCCATCACCAAAGGACAGGGGCATCTGCCCCAGCATTTT.

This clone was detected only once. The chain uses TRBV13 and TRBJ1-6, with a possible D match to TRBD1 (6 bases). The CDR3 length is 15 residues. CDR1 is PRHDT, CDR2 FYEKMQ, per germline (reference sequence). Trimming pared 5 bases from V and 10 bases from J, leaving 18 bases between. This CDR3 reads CASSQRGGGRSPLHF. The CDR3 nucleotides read TGTGCCAGCAGCCAAAGAGGGGGGGGACGCTCACCCCTCCACTTT.

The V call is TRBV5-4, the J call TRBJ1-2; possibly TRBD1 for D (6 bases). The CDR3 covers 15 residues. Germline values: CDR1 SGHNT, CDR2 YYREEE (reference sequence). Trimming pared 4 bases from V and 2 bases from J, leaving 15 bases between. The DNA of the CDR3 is TGTGCCAGCAGCCAGATCCTTGACAGGAACTATGGCTACACCTTC. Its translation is CASSQILDRNYGYTF.

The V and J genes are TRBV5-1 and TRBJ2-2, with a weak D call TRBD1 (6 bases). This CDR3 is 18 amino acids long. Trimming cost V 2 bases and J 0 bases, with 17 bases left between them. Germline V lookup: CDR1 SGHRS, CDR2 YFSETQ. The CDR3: CASSFSIPGQANTGELFF. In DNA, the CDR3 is TGCGCCAGCAGCTTTTCAATTCCGGGACAAGCGAACACCGGGGAGCTGTTTTTT.

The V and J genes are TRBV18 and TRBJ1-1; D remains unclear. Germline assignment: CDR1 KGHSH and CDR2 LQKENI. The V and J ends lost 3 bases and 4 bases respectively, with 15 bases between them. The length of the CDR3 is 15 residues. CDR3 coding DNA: TGTGCCAGCTCACCTCTACGCGGGCTCGGCACTGAAGCTTTCTTT. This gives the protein CASSPLRGLGTEAFF.

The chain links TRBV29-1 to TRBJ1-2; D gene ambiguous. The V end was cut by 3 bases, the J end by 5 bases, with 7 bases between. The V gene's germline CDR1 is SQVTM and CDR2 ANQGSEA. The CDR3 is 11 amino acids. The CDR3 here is CSVDRLYGYTF. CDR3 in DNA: TGCAGCGTTGATAGACTATATGGCTACACCTTC.

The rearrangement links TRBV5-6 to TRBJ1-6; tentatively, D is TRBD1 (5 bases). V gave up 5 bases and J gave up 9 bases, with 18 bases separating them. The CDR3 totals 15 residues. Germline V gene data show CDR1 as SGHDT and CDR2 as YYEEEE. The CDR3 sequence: CASRVRGPGGSPLHF. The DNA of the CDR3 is TGTGCCAGCAGAGTTAGGGGCCCCGGGGGTTCACCCCTCCACTTT.